This T cell receptor (beta chain) was profiled in a study of T cells in localized non-small cell lung cancer. There are 15 residues in the CDR3. Germline lookup yields CDR1 SGDLS and CDR2 YYNGEE. V lost 4 bases and J 5 bases, leaving 16 bases between the germline ends. Data came from immunoSEQ multiplex PCR; TCRdb stores just in-frame clones and leaves some out. This sample yields about 35,000 clones, of which about 91% are seen a single time; 10% to 15% belongs to the top ten. As for this clone: What it binds is unknown.

Study outcomes and limitations: Without multi-region sequencing, intratumor heterogeneity could not be excluded.

The sequenced sample was peripheral blood mononuclear cells, obtained before any cancer treatment. The sequence derives from a female donor of 60 years or more with stage II lung adenocarcinoma. The chain uses TRBV9 and TRBJ2-1; possible D gene TRBD1, 5 bases. CDR3 region: CASSLEGRGNNEQFF. CDR3 nucleotide sequence: TGTGCCAGCAGCCTGGAAGGTAGGGGAAACAATGAGCAGTTCTTC.